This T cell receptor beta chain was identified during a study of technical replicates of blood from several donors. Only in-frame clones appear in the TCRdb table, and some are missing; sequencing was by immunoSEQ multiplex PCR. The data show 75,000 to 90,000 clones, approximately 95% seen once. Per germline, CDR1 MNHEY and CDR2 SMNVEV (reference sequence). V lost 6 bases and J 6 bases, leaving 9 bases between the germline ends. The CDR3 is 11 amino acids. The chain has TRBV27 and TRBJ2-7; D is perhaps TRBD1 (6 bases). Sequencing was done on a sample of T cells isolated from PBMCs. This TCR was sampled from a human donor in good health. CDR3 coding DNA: TGTGCCAGCAGCCAGGGGCCCGAGCAGTACTTC. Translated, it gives CASSQGPEQYF.